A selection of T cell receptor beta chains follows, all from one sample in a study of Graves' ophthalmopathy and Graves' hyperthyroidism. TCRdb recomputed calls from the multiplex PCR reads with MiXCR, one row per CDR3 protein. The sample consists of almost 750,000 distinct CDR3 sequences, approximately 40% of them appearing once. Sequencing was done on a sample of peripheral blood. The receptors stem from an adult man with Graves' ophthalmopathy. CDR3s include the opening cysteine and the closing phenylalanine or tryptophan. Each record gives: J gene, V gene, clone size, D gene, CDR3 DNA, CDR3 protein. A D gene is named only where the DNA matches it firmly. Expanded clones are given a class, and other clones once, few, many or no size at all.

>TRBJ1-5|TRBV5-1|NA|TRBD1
TGTGCCAGCAGCTCCTATACCGGGACAGGGGATCAGCCCCAGCATTTT
CASSSYTGTGDQPQHF
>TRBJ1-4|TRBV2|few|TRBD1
TGTGCCAGCAGTTCCGGACAGGGGGCTGGAAAACTGTTTTTT
CASSSGQGAGKLFF
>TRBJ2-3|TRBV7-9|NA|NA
TGTGCCAGCAGCCGGCCGGGCAGCTCAGATACGCAGTATTTT
CASSRPGSSDTQYF
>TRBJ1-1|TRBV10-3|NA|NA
TGTGCCAGCAGTGAAGCGGGCGATGAAGCTTTCTTT
CASSEAGDEAFF
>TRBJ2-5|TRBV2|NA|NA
TGTGCCAGCAGCCAAGAGAACACGGAGGGGGAGACCCAGTACTTC
CASSQENTEGETQYF
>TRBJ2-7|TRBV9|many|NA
TGTGCCAGCAGCGTATCAGGGGACGAGCAGTACTTC
CASSVSGDEQYF
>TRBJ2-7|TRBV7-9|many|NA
TGTGCCAGCACCCCCCCCGGGAGCTCCTACGAGCAGTACTTC
CASTPPGSSYEQYF
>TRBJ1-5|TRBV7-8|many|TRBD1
TGTGCCAGCAGCGGACAGGGTATGGGCAATCAGCCCCAGCATTTT
CASSGQGMGNQPQHF
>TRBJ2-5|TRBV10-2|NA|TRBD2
TGCGCCAGTCTAGCGGGAGGGCCGCAAGAGACCCAGTACTTC
CASLAGGPQETQYF
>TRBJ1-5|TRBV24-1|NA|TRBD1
TGTGCCACCAGTGACCCAGGGACAGGGCTCTATAGCAATCAGCCCCAGCATTTT
CATSDPGTGLYSNQPQHF
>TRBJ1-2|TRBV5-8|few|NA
TGTGCCAGCAGCGTGGACCTCTATGGCTACACCTTC
CASSVDLYGYTF
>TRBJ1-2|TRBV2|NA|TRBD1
TGTGCCAGCAGTTTAACTCCCTACGGACAGGGGGCGCATGGCTACACCTTC
CASSLTPYGQGAHGYTF
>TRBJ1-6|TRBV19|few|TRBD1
TGTGCCAGTAGCCCAACAGGGGTTGATAATTCACCCCTCCACTTT
CASSPTGVDNSPLHF
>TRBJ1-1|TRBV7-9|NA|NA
TGTGCCAGCAGCTTAATAGCCGGGGAGCTGACTGAAGCTTTCTTT
CASSLIAGELTEAFF
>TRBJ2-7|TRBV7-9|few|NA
TGTGCCAGCAGCTTGTCCGGGACATTCAGAGAGGCGGGTTACTCCTACGAGCAGTACTTC
CASSLSGTFREAGYSYEQYF
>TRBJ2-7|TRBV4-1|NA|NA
TGCGCCAGCAGCCAAGATCTGGCCCGCGGCGCGAATGGGGCATACGAGCAGTACTTC
CASSQDLARGANGAYEQYF
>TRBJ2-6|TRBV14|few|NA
TGTGCCAGCAGCCAAATCCCGTACTCTGGGGCCAACGTCCTGACTTTC
CASSQIPYSGANVLTF
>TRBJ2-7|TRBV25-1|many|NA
TGTGCCAGCAGTGGTTACACACAGGGGAGGGGCGAGCAGTACTTC
CASSGYTQGRGEQYF
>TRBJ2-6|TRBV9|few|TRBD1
TGTGCCAGCAGCGTAACGGGACAGGGGGCGCGGGGGGCCAACGTCCTGACTTTC
CASSVTGQGARGANVLTF
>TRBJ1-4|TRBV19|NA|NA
TGTGCCAGTAGTATGACCCTCAGGGAACTGTTTTTT
CASSMTLRELFF
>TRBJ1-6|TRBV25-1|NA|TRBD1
TGTGCCAGCGTGGGACAGGGGATCGATTCACCCCTCCACTTT
CASVGQGIDSPLHF
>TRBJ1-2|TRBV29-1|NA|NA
TGCAGCGTTCAGGAGACATTCTATGGCTACACCTTC
CSVQETFYGYTF
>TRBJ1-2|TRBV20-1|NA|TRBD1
TGCAGTGCCCGAGACGTACAGGGGTCCTATGGCTACACCTTC
CSARDVQGSYGYTF
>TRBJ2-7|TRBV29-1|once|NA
TGCAGCGTTGAAAAACGATCCTACGAGCAGTACTTC
CSVEKRSYEQYF
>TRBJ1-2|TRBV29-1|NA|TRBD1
TGCGCAACCGACAGGGACGGAAACACCTTC
CATDRDGNTF